The sequence of this TCR beta chain was determined in a study of CD8+ T cells in alopecia areata. The overall study: Tofacitinib administration to treated patients was oral, at 5 to 10 mg twice daily.

As for this clone: Its antigen remains unidentified.

Once RNA had been extracted, it was reverse transcribed into cDNA to act as the sequencing template. Using immunoSEQ multiplex PCR, the repertoire was profiled, and TCRdb retains in-frame clones only, with some absent. The repertoire holds roughly 250,000 clones, around 67% seen once, with 0.95% to 1.5% in the top ten. Study-level findings and limits: Lesional scalp, especially alopecia totalis/universalis, showed higher clonality than normal scalp.

In germline, CDR1 is SGHDN, CDR2 FVKESK. The CDR3 length is 15 residues. Trimming at V came to 4 bases and at J to 3 bases, leaving 3 bases not matched to a gene. This chain connects TRBV14 to TRBJ2-6; the match to TRBD1 covers 7 bases. The clonotype was recovered from a human donor with alopecia areata. The sample consisted of CD4+ T cells sorted from blood, taken at week 0. This chain's CDR3 is CASSPTGSGANVLTF. In DNA, the CDR3 is TGTGCCAGCAGCCCGACAGGGAGTGGGGCCAACGTCCTGACTTTC. Filled out from reference TRBV14 and TRBJ2-6, the complete variable domain reads EAGVTQFPSHSVIEKGQTVTLRCDPISGHDNLYWYRRVMGKEIKFLLHFVKESKQDESGMPNNRFLAERTGGTYSTLKVQPAELEDSGVYFCASSPTGSGANVLTFGAGSRLTVL.